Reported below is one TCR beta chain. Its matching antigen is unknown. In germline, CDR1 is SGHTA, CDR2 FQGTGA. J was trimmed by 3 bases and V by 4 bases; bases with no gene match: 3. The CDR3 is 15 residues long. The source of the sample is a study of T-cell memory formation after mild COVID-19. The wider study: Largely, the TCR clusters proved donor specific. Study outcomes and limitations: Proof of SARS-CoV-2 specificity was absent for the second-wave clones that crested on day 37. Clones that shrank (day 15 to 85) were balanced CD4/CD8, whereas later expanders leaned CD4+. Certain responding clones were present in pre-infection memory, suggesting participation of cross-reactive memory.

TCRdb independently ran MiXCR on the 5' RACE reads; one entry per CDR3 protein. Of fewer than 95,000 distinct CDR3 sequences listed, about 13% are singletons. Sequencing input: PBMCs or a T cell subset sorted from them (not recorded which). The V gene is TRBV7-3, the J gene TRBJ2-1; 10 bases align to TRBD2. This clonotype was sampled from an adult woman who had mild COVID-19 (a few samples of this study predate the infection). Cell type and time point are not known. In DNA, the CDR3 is TGTGCCAGCAGCTCGCTAGCGGGGGACTACAATGAGCAGTTCTTC. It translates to CASSSLAGDYNEQFF.